This is a list of T cell receptor beta chains from one sample in a study of CD8 T cells in ankylosing spondylitis. TCRdb called the 5' RACE reads again in MiXCR, with one record for every CDR3 protein. The table includes fewer than 250,000 distinct CDR3 sequences, around 16% detected once. Sequenced sample: blood, either unsorted or a sorted T cell fraction (not recorded which). These receptors were taken from a male donor with ankylosing spondylitis. The CDR3 runs from the conserved cysteine through the conserved F or W. Fields, in order: clone size, V gene, J gene, CDR3 protein. A row's size may be missing; if present it is once, few, many or a size class.

clone size: .; V gene: TRBV29-1; J gene: TRBJ2-7; CDR3 protein: CSVAGMIDEQYF
clone size: .; V gene: TRBV11-2; J gene: TRBJ2-3; CDR3 protein: CASSLYPGAVTDTQYF
clone size: .; V gene: TRBV9; J gene: TRBJ2-7; CDR3 protein: CASSVGADSYEQYF
clone size: .; V gene: TRBV12-3/TRBV12-4; J gene: TRBJ2-7; CDR3 protein: CASSLRDYEQYF
clone size: few; V gene: TRBV7-9; J gene: TRBJ2-2; CDR3 protein: CASTEPISGNTGELFF
clone size: .; V gene: TRBV11-2; J gene: TRBJ1-1; CDR3 protein: CASSPQWDWTEAFF
clone size: few; V gene: TRBV7-9; J gene: TRBJ2-5; CDR3 protein: CASSETSETQYF
clone size: few; V gene: TRBV29-1; J gene: TRBJ1-1; CDR3 protein: CSVELVGGNTEAFF
clone size: .; V gene: TRBV28; J gene: TRBJ2-1; CDR3 protein: CASSTPAGGQGFRKSYNEQFF
clone size: many; V gene: TRBV25-1; J gene: TRBJ2-3; CDR3 protein: CASSEQGDTDTQYF
clone size: few; V gene: TRBV10-3; J gene: TRBJ2-5; CDR3 protein: CAISSPTSGGAETQYF
clone size: .; V gene: TRBV7-2; J gene: TRBJ1-2; CDR3 protein: CASSLGPGNALGGYTF
clone size: few; V gene: TRBV12-3/TRBV12-4; J gene: TRBJ1-5; CDR3 protein: CASSWGSVNQPQHF
clone size: .; V gene: TRBV12-3/TRBV12-4; J gene: TRBJ1-5; CDR3 protein: CASSLRVNQPQHF
clone size: few; V gene: TRBV30; J gene: TRBJ2-7; CDR3 protein: CAWNSLSSSYEQYF
clone size: .; V gene: TRBV7-2; J gene: TRBJ1-2; CDR3 protein: CASSLGLSNYGYTF
clone size: few; V gene: TRBV4-1; J gene: TRBJ1-3; CDR3 protein: CASSQDSGISGNTIYF
clone size: .; V gene: TRBV9; J gene: TRBJ2-7; CDR3 protein: CASSPMGESYEQYF
clone size: few; V gene: TRBV12-3/TRBV12-4; J gene: TRBJ2-7; CDR3 protein: CASRQGTYEQYF
clone size: .; V gene: TRBV10-3; J gene: TRBJ2-2; CDR3 protein: CAISESPETNTGELFF
clone size: few; V gene: TRBV5-1; J gene: TRBJ1-4; CDR3 protein: CASSLPGQGENEKLFF
clone size: .; V gene: TRBV10-3; J gene: TRBJ1-1; CDR3 protein: CAISGEGAGTEAFF
clone size: .; V gene: TRBV3-1; J gene: TRBJ2-3; CDR3 protein: CASSPAGLAGGPVDTQYF
clone size: few; V gene: TRBV20-1; J gene: TRBJ1-3; CDR3 protein: CSARAGTGGNTIYF
clone size: .; V gene: TRBV25-1; J gene: TRBJ1-1; CDR3 protein: CASIGTEAFF
clone size: many; V gene: TRBV20-1; J gene: TRBJ1-1; CDR3 protein: CSAFGMAEAFF
clone size: few; V gene: TRBV29-1; J gene: TRBJ2-4; CDR3 protein: CSVDRRTVIQYF
clone size: .; V gene: TRBV4-1; J gene: TRBJ1-2; CDR3 protein: CASSQDLGTGYGYTF
clone size: .; V gene: TRBV6-5; J gene: TRBJ1-5; CDR3 protein: CASSYSLQGYGNQPQHF
clone size: .; V gene: TRBV7-9; J gene: TRBJ2-1; CDR3 protein: CASSPQGELAGHNEQFF
clone size: few; V gene: TRBV6-1; J gene: TRBJ2-3; CDR3 protein: CASIFLPRLTSVNTDTQYF
clone size: many; V gene: TRBV5-1; J gene: TRBJ1-1; CDR3 protein: CASSIPPGARMNTEAFF
clone size: few; V gene: TRBV5-6; J gene: TRBJ2-2; CDR3 protein: CASSSISTGELFF